The 5 T cell receptor beta chains in this list originate from one sample, sequenced in a study of T cells in Graves' hyperthyroidism and ophthalmopathy. The source material, RNA transcripts, was used to amplify TCR beta CDR3 regions. When the TCR CDR3 underwent first-round RT-PCR, the HTBI primer set was used. TCRdb independently ran MiXCR on the multiplex PCR reads; one entry per CDR3 protein. The data show approximately 560,000 distinct CDR3 sequences, with roughly 46% seen just once and 8.2% held by the top ten. Sequenced material: peripheral blood or thyroid tissue (not recorded which). Receptor source: a woman between 18 and 29 years old with Graves' hyperthyroidism.

This clonotype was counted many times. V usage is TRBV29-1 and J usage is TRBJ2-7; TRBD1 matches at 8 bases. The V segment lost 3 bases and the J segment 4 bases; nucleotides outside the gene matches: 5. The CDR3 totals 13 residues. Germline values: CDR1 SQVTM, CDR2 ANQGSEA. The CDR3 sequence is CSVEAGGNYEQYF. In nucleotides, the CDR3 is TGCAGCGTTGAGGCAGGGGGCAATTACGAGCAGTACTTC.

The chain couples TRBV2 to TRBJ1-5; D gene uncertain. The CDR3 is 12 amino acids. Looked up from germline, CDR1 is SNHLY and CDR2 is FYNNEI. V lost 9 bases, J lost 11 bases, and 17 bases lay in between. The CDR3, as DNA: TGTGCCAGACCGGGGTCCCATTCGGCCCAGCATTTT. As protein: CARPGSHSAQHF.

This clonotype was seen a handful of times. V usage is TRBV9 and J usage is TRBJ2-3; D is uncertain. The CDR3 contains 12 residues. Germline V gives CDR1 SGDLS, CDR2 YYNGEE. V lost 4 bases and J 4 bases, leaving 7 bases between the germline ends. The CDR3 here is CASSPFADTQYF. The CDR3 coding sequence is TGTGCCAGCAGCCCCTTCGCAGATACGCAGTATTTT.

Many counts were recorded for this clonotype. V and J are TRBV7-9 and TRBJ1-3; D is unresolved. CDR3 size: 13 residues. Germline CDR1 and CDR2: SEHNR and FQNEAQ (reference sequence). V was shortened by 5 bases and J by 5 bases, with 10 bases between the two germline ends. The DNA for the CDR3 is TGTGCCAGCAGCGAGAGCCCCAGAAACACCATATATTTT. Encoded protein: CASSESPRNTIYF.

This clonotype was recorded many times. The chain carries TRBV13 and TRBJ2-2, with D perhaps matching TRBD2 (6 bases). CDR1 is PRHDT and CDR2 is FYEKMQ in the germline V gene (reference sequence). V lost 10 bases and J lost 1, with 16 bases in between. The CDR3 has 15 residues. The CDR3 region is CAIPELAENTGELFF. DNA of the CDR3: TGTGCCATCCCGGAATTAGCGGAGAACACCGGGGAGCTGTTTTTT.